The 14 T cell receptor beta chains below come from one sample, sequenced in a study of blood T cell repertoires in COVID-19. Only in-frame clones appear in the TCRdb table, and some are missing; sequencing was by immunoSEQ multiplex PCR. This sample has about 94,000 clones, with about 80% found just once. The source material was peripheral blood. The receptors derive from a man aged 55 to 70 with acute or convalescent COVID-19.

This rearrangement joins TRBV28 to TRBJ1-2, with D maybe TRBD1 (6 bases). The CDR3 is 14 residues long. Looked up from germline, CDR1 is MDHEN and CDR2 is SYDVKM. V lost 6 bases and J 4 bases, leaving 15 bases between the germline ends. The CDR3 here is CASSQGQIFYGYTF. DNA of the CDR3: TGTGCCAGCAGCCAAGGACAGATTTTCTATGGCTACACCTTC.

The chain carries TRBV30 and TRBJ1-1; tentatively, D is TRBD1 (5 bases). Germline V lookup: CDR1 GTSNPN, CDR2 SVGIG (reference sequence). The germline V and J ends were trimmed by 5 bases and 3 bases, with 13 bases remaining between them. The CDR3 has 13 residues. CDR3 nucleotide sequence: TGTGCCTGGGGCCGGGGGATGGACACTGAAGCTTTCTTT. Residues: CAWGRGMDTEAFF.

CDR3 bases: TGTGCCAGCAGCAGACAGGGTAACACTGAAGCTTTCTTT. This sequence encodes CASSRQGNTEAFF. The gene calls are TRBV11-2 and TRBJ1-1; 7 positions match TRBD1. There are 13 residues in the CDR3. Germline loops: CDR1 SGHAT, CDR2 FQNNGV. Germline trimming cut 5 bases from V and 2 bases from J; bases unmatched to any gene: 2.

The chain couples TRBV30 to TRBJ1-3; possible D gene TRBD1, 6 bases. The germline gives CDR1 GTSNPN, CDR2 SVGIG (reference sequence). The CDR3 contains 14 residues. V shed 1 base and J shed 0 bases, with 7 bases lying between them. The CDR3 DNA sequence: TGTGCCTGGAGTGAAGGGGGCTCTGGAAACACCATATATTTT. Protein sequence: CAWSEGGSGNTIYF.

About this clone itself: A junction end diverges from the germline sequence, so it may reflect a read error. V gene TRBV12-3 or TRBV12-4 combines with J gene TRBJ2-5; a weak D match, TRBD2 (6 bases). The CDR3 has 11 amino acids. Here the CDR3 DNA reads TGTGCCAGCAGTTTCGGGACTGATTGTGACTTC. Its protein product is CASSFGTDCDF.

In this sample, this clone turned up a few times. This rearrangement joins TRBV4-1 to TRBJ1-2; D is perhaps TRBD1 (6 bases). V was clipped by 8 bases and J by 3 bases, with 10 bases between them. The CDR3 extends over 12 amino acids. Germline lookup yields CDR1 MGHRA and CDR2 YSYEKL. CDR3 residues: CASLRTDYGYTF. In nucleotides, the CDR3 is TGCGCCAGCTTACGGACAGACTATGGCTACACCTTC.

The J gene is TRBJ2-3, the V gene TRBV24-1; D remains ambiguous. The V gene's germline CDR1 is KGHDR and CDR2 SFDVKD. The CDR3 loop spans 14 amino acids. V lost 3 bases, J lost 0 bases, and 6 bases lay in between. The CDR3 bases are TGTGCCACCAGTGATCCGACTAGCACAGATACGCAGTATTTT. Protein sequence: CATSDPTSTDTQYF.

This chain joins TRBV9 and TRBJ1-2, with TRBD1 matching 7 bases. Germline lookup yields CDR1 SGDLS and CDR2 YYNGEE. The CDR3 covers 15 residues. Germline trimming cut 3 bases from V and 0 bases from J; bases unmatched to any gene: 5. The CDR3 is CASSDPGQSNYGYTF. The CDR3 coding sequence is TGTGCCAGCAGCGACCCGGGACAGTCTAACTATGGCTACACCTTC.

This clone was seen a handful of times. CDR3 nucleotide sequence: TGTGCCAGCAGCCGTAGTGAGGCTGGCCGAAAGTATGGCTACACCTTC. Its protein is CASSRSEAGRKYGYTF. V and J are TRBV3-1 (or the pseudogene TRBV3-2) and TRBJ1-2; D unresolved. V gave up 4 bases and J gave up 5 bases, with 20 bases separating them. This CDR3 region has 16 residues. Per the germline V gene, CDR1 is LGHDT and CDR2 is YNNKEL (reference sequence).

This clone appeared a few times. V usage is TRBV7-6 and J usage is TRBJ2-5, with 7 bases matching TRBD2. V shed 4 bases, J shed 2 bases, and the junction held 16 bases outside the gene matches. The CDR3 runs to 18 residues. The germline CDR1 and CDR2 sequences are SGHVS and FNYEAQ. CDR3 sequence reads: CASSYPSRLADLQETQYF. The CDR3 DNA sequence: TGTGCCAGCAGCTACCCTTCGCGGCTAGCGGACCTACAAGAGACCCAGTACTTC.

The J gene is TRBJ1-1, the V gene TRBV18; possible D gene TRBD1, 6 bases. With 3 bases removed from V and 8 bases from J, the gap between germline ends came to 10 bases. The CDR3 totals 12 residues. Germline loops: CDR1 KGHSH, CDR2 LQKENI. DNA for the CDR3: TGTGCCAGCTCACCGGATACAGGGGAAGCTTTCTTT. It codes for CASSPDTGEAFF. Full variable domain (remainder filled in from reference TRBV18 and TRBJ1-1): NAGVMQNPRHLVRRRGQEARLRCSPMKGHSHVYWYRQLPEEGLKFMVYLQKENIIDESGMPKERFSAEFPKEGPSILRIQQVVRGDSAAYFCASSPDTGEAFFGQGTRLTVV.

The chain links TRBV6-5 to TRBJ1-2; 9 positions agree with TRBD1. The CDR3 has 14 amino acids. Trimming took 2 bases from V and 10 from J; bases not matched to a gene: 8. The germline gives CDR1 MNHEY, CDR2 SVGAGI. As DNA, the CDR3 is TGTGCCAGCAGTTACGGACAGGGGAATTCTGACTACACCTTC. It yields the protein CASSYGQGNSDYTF.

This clone appeared a single time. The chain employs TRBV3-1 (or the pseudogene TRBV3-2) and TRBJ1-2; 7 positions match TRBD1. The germline CDR1 and CDR2 sequences are LGHDT and YNNKEL (reference sequence). V trimming: 8 bases; J trimming: 5 bases; junction bases outside the gene matches: 8. CDR3 size: 13 residues. CDR3 sequence: CASFGTERYGYTF. As DNA, the CDR3 is TGTGCCAGCTTTGGGACAGAGAGATATGGCTACACCTTC.

The chain is built from TRBV4-3 and TRBJ1-2, with D uncertain. CDR3 length: 17 amino acids. Trimming cost V 0 bases and J 3 bases, with 17 bases left between them. In germline, CDR1 is LGHNA, CDR2 YSLEER. The CDR3 loop reads CASSQDRRRHIYYGYTF. The CDR3 DNA reads TGCGCCAGCAGCCAAGATCGCAGAAGACACATATACTATGGCTACACCTTC.